Listed below are T cell receptor beta chains from one sample, sequenced in a study of blood T cells in healthy people across ages. TCRdb itself ran the 5' RACE reads through MiXCR, one entry per CDR3 protein. In the table there are 1.2 million to 1.5 million distinct CDR3 sequences, 35% to 45% of which are singletons. Material for sequencing was blood. Receptors were obtained from a woman younger than 30 in good health. CDR3s include the opening cysteine and the closing phenylalanine or tryptophan. Fields, in order: D gene, V gene, clone size, J gene, CDR3 protein, CDR3 DNA. D genes are given only for firm matches. Clone size appears in some rows only: once, few, many, or a class for an expanded clone.

d_call: .
v_call: TRBV7-9
clone_size: .
j_call: TRBJ1-4
cdr3_aa: CASSLVDGRENEKLFF
cdr3_nt: TGTGCCAGCAGCTTAGTGGACGGCAGGGAGAATGAAAAACTGTTTTTT

d_call: TRBD1
v_call: TRBV13
clone_size: .
j_call: TRBJ2-7
cdr3_aa: CASSPDRDNEQYF
cdr3_nt: TGTGCCAGCAGCCCGGACAGGGATAACGAGCAGTACTTC

d_call: .
v_call: TRBV20-1
clone_size: .
j_call: TRBJ2-7
cdr3_aa: CKSGKAYEQYF
cdr3_nt: TGCAAGTCAGGGAAAGCCTACGAGCAGTACTTC

d_call: .
v_call: TRBV20-1
clone_size: .
j_call: TRBJ2-5
cdr3_aa: CSARTELGAVEETQYF
cdr3_nt: TGCAGTGCTCGAACGGAGCTGGGGGCGGTTGAAGAGACCCAGTACTTC

d_call: .
v_call: TRBV2
clone_size: once
j_call: TRBJ2-3
cdr3_aa: CASRGPGEASGPYTQYF
cdr3_nt: TGTGCCAGCAGGGGCCCAGGGGAGGCGAGCGGCCCCTATACGCAGTATTTT

d_call: TRBD1
v_call: TRBV5-1
clone_size: many
j_call: TRBJ2-1
cdr3_aa: CASSLGQGYNEQFF
cdr3_nt: TGCGCCAGCAGCTTAGGACAGGGCTACAATGAGCAGTTCTTC

d_call: .
v_call: TRBV11-2
clone_size: .
j_call: TRBJ2-2
cdr3_aa: CASSLAPSAHTGELFF
cdr3_nt: TGTGCCAGCAGCTTAGCCCCTAGCGCCCACACCGGGGAGCTGTTTTTT

d_call: .
v_call: TRBV5-1
clone_size: few
j_call: TRBJ2-6
cdr3_aa: CASSLADSSGANVLTF
cdr3_nt: TGCGCCAGCAGCTTGGCCGACAGCTCTGGGGCCAACGTCCTGACTTTC

d_call: .
v_call: TRBV20-1
clone_size: .
j_call: TRBJ2-1
cdr3_aa: CSAADYEQFF
cdr3_nt: TGCAGTGCCGCGGACTACGAGCAGTTCTTC

d_call: TRBD1
v_call: TRBV7-2
clone_size: .
j_call: TRBJ2-3
cdr3_aa: CASSSETGRVTDTQYF
cdr3_nt: TGTGCCAGCAGCTCGGAGACAGGGCGGGTCACAGATACGCAGTATTTT

d_call: .
v_call: TRBV27
clone_size: .
j_call: TRBJ1-6
cdr3_aa: CASSLFYGSSYNSPLHF
cdr3_nt: TGTGCCAGCAGTTTATTCTACGGAAGCTCCTATAATTCACCCCTCCACTTT